This is a list of T cell receptor beta chains from one sample in a study of T cells in tumors and immune-related adverse events. Method: immunoSEQ multiplex PCR; TCRdb's copy keeps in-frame clones and lacks some. Here the sample spans thousands of clones, around 82% being singletons. The material was skin tissue, obtained from a patient treated with anti-PD-1 therapy. Receptor source: a female donor with metastatic renal cell carcinoma. Both conserved end residues are part of each CDR3. The D gene is left open where the match is weak. Rows give clone size only sometimes, using once, few, many, or a class for an expanded clone.

v_gene,d_gene,j_gene,abundance,CDR3nt,CDR3aa
TRBV15,TRBD1,TRBJ2-5,-,TGTGCCACCAGCAGAGGCCAGGGGACAGGGGTGGCGGGGACCCAGTACTTC,CATSRGQGTGVAGTQYF
TRBV7-2,-,TRBJ1-4,-,TGTGCCAGCAGCTTAGCGGGGGGCGCAACTAATGAAAAACTGTTTTTT,CASSLAGGATNEKLFF
TRBV14,-,TRBJ1-2,-,TGTGCCAGCAGCCGAGTCACAGGGATAGGCTATGGCTACACCTTC,CASSRVTGIGYGYTF
TRBV2,-,TRBJ2-1,once,TGTGCCAGCAGAGCTTTAGGGGGGGAACCCTACAATGAGCAGTTCTTC,CASRALGGEPYNEQFF
TRBV7-2,-,TRBJ1-4,-,TGTGCCAGCAGCATCGGACTATCAGGGATTAATGAAAAACTGTTTTTT,CASSIGLSGINEKLFF
TRBV5-6,-,TRBJ2-5,-,TGTGCCAGCAGCACCACCACAGGGCTCCGGGTGGAGACCCAGTACTTC,CASSTTTGLRVETQYF
TRBV11-3,-,TRBJ1-1,-,TGTGCCAGCAGCTTAGATGGGCGGGGGGGAAGCACTGAAGCTTTCTTT,CASSLDGRGGSTEAFF
TRBV5-1,-,TRBJ2-2,-,TGCGCCAGCAGCTTAGGGTCGAACACCGGGGAGCTGTTTTTT,CASSLGSNTGELFF
TRBV6-5,TRBD1,TRBJ1-4,once,TGTGCTAGCAGTTACTCGGACAGGGGATTTTTTGAAAAACTGTTTTTT,CASSYSDRGFFEKLFF
TRBV6-5,-,TRBJ2-2,once,TGTGCCAGCAGTTACTTCTCCGGGGAGCTGTTTTTT,CASSYFSGELFF
TRBV19,-,TRBJ2-7,-,TGTGCCAGTAGTACTTCAGCAACTTCCTACGAGCAGTACTTC,CASSTSATSYEQYF
TRBV5-1,-,TRBJ2-7,-,TGCGCCAGCAGCTTCTCCCTTCAGGAATACGAGCAGTACTTC,CASSFSLQEYEQYF
TRBV7-9,TRBD1,TRBJ1-5,-,TGTGCCAGCAGCCCAACAGGGGGCGCATTACAGCCCCAGCATTTT,CASSPTGGALQPQHF
TRBV4-1,TRBD2,TRBJ2-5,once,TGCGCCAGCAGCCGGAACAGCGGGGGGGCCTTTATTCAGACGGAGACCCAGTACTTC,CASSRNSGGAFIQTETQYF
TRBV6-1,-,TRBJ1-2,once,TGTGCCAGCAGTGAACTTATGACCCCCAATTATGGCTACACCTTC,CASSELMTPNYGYTF
TRBV11-2,-,TRBJ1-3,-,TGTGCCAGCAGCTTAGCCCGACAGGATGACTCTGGAAACACCATATATTTT,CASSLARQDDSGNTIYF
TRBV21-1,-,TRBJ2-1,-,TGTGCCAGCAGCATGTGGGGTAGCTCCTACAATGAGCAGTTCTTC,CASSMWGSSYNEQFF
TRBV6-5,-,TRBJ2-3,-,TGTGCCAGCAGGGTGACCGGGATAATCACAGATACGCAGTATTTT,CASRVTGIITDTQYF
TRBV6-5,-,TRBJ1-2,-,TGTGCCAGCAGTTTAAGGGGGGCGTTGGGCTACACCTTC,CASSLRGALGYTF
TRBV4-2,TRBD1,TRBJ1-1,-,TGTACCAGCAGCCCACTTACAGGGGGCACTGAAGCTTTCTTT,CTSSPLTGGTEAFF
TRBV29-1,TRBD2,TRBJ2-3,-,TGCAGCGCCAGACTAGCATCGGATACGCAGTATTTT,CSARLASDTQYF
TRBV6-5,-,TRBJ1-2,-,TGTGCCAGCAGCAACAGGGAGGGCCGCTATGGCTACACCTTC,CASSNREGRYGYTF
TRBV10-2,TRBD2,TRBJ2-1,-,TGCGCCAGTACGTCTCTCAGCGGGGGGGCCTATGAGCAGTTCTTC,CASTSLSGGAYEQFF
TRBV28,TRBD1,TRBJ1-4,few,TGTGCCAGCCGCAGTTGGGCCCTGGACAGGCTCGCAACTAATGAAAAACTGTTTTTT,CASRSWALDRLATNEKLFF
TRBV6-5,-,TRBJ2-3,-,TGTGCCAGCAGTCAGGGCATAGATACGCAGTATTTT,CASSQGIDTQYF